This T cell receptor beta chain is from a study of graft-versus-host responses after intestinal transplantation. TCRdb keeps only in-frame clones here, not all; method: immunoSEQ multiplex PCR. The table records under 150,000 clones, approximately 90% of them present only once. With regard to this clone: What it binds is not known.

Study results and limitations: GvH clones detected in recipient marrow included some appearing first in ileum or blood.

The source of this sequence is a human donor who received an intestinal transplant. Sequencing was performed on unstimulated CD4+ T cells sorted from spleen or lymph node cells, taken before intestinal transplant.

The CDR3 DNA is TGTGCCAGTAGTGCCGGGACTAGCGGGGGATCGGAGACCCAGTACTTC. Translation: CASSAGTSGGSETQYF. The gene calls are TRBV19 and TRBJ2-5, with TRBD2 matching 14 bases. V dropped 5 bases and J dropped 5; count of bases not matched to a gene: 7. The germline CDR1 and CDR2 sequences are LNHDA and SQIVND (reference sequence). The CDR3 covers 16 residues.